The rows below give T cell receptor beta chains drawn from one sample of a study of OX40 agonist ivuxolimab in advanced cancers. Clones were read by immunoSEQ multiplex PCR, and TCRdb kept only the in-frame ones, dropping some. The sample records tens of thousands of clones, 70% to 90% being singletons. The sequencing here drew on CD4+ or CD8+ T cells sorted from blood, taken in a trial of the OX40 agonist ivuxolimab. These receptors were taken from an adult with an advanced solid tumor such as melanoma, head and neck, liver or kidney cancer. The CDR3 runs from the conserved cysteine through the conserved F or W. The D gene is left open where the match is weak. Only part of the rows carry a size: once, few, many, or a class if the clone is expanded.

v_gene	abundance	d_gene	j_gene	CDR3aa	CDR3nt
TRBV27	NA	TRBD2	TRBJ2-1	CASSPGTSGRNEQFF	TGTGCCAGCTCTCCGGGCACTAGCGGCCGGAATGAGCAGTTCTTC
TRBV27	NA	NA	TRBJ2-5	CASSLRPRETQYF	TGTGCCAGCAGTTTACGCCCCCGAGAGACCCAGTACTTC
TRBV28	NA	NA	TRBJ1-4	CASRWGRDEKLFF	TGTGCCAGCCGATGGGGGAGGGATGAAAAACTGTTTTTT
TRBV5-4	once	NA	TRBJ2-3	CASSLGGWGTDTQYF	TGTGCCAGCAGCTTGGGGGGGTGGGGCACAGATACGCAGTATTTT
TRBV25-1	once	NA	TRBJ2-3	CASSQGTDTQYF	TGTGCCAGCAGTCAGGGCACAGATACGCAGTATTTT
TRBV28	NA	TRBD1	TRBJ1-5	CASSQTRGQGRPQHF	TGTGCCAGCAGTCAGACCCGGGGACAGGGAAGGCCCCAGCATTTT
TRBV6-5	NA	TRBD2	TRBJ2-7	CASARTSGAYEQYF	TGTGCCAGCGCCCGGACTAGCGGAGCCTACGAGCAGTACTTC
TRBV19	NA	NA	TRBJ1-3	CASSQSSGNTIYF	TGTGCCAGTAGTCAGAGCTCTGGAAACACCATATATTTT
TRBV19	NA	NA	TRBJ2-1	CASSTRDSNEQFF	TGTGCCAGTAGTACGCGGGACTCCAATGAGCAGTTCTTC
TRBV5-4	NA	NA	TRBJ1-2	CASSLGDTGYTF	TGTGCCAGCAGCTTGGGGGACACTGGCTACACCTTC
TRBV14	NA	NA	TRBJ2-7	CASSQAINEQYF	TGTGCCAGCAGCCAAGCGATAAACGAGCAGTACTTC
TRBV7-3	NA	TRBD1	TRBJ2-2	CASSTQDPGGAGELFF	TGTGCCAGCAGCACCCAGGACCCAGGGGGTGCCGGGGAGCTGTTTTTT
TRBV28	medium-sized	TRBD1	TRBJ1-2	CASSTGDHIYGYTF	TGTGCCAGCAGTACAGGGGATCATATCTATGGCTACACCTTC
TRBV5-6	NA	TRBD1	TRBJ1-4	CASSLASGTDEKLFF	TGTGCCAGCAGCTTGGCATCGGGGACAGATGAAAAACTGTTTTTT
TRBV28	once	NA	TRBJ1-2	CASSPGQRYGYTF	TGTGCCAGCAGTCCGGGGCAGCGCTATGGCTACACCTTC
TRBV7-2	NA	NA	TRBJ1-1	CASRRQPSNTEAFF	TGTGCCAGCAGACGACAGCCCTCTAACACTGAAGCTTTCTTT
TRBV29-1	NA	NA	TRBJ2-3	CGSQGGTDTQYF	TGCGGAAGCCAGGGTGGGACAGATACGCAGTATTTT
TRBV7-2	NA	NA	TRBJ2-1	CASRRGGSPYNEQFF	TGTGCCAGCAGAAGGGGGGGGTCTCCCTACAATGAGCAGTTCTTC
TRBV15	NA	NA	TRBJ2-7	CATSRGTEKGPDFYEQYF	TGTGCCACCAGCAGAGGGACAGAGAAAGGTCCCGACTTCTACGAGCAGTACTTC
TRBV11-2	NA	NA	TRBJ2-5	CASSPSVETQYF	TGTGCCAGCAGCCCTAGTGTGGAGACCCAGTACTTC
TRBV28	NA	NA	TRBJ2-3	CASSLPDRRVSDTQYF	TGTGCCAGCAGTTTACCGGACAGGAGGGTCTCAGATACGCAGTATTTT
TRBV28	NA	TRBD1	TRBJ1-4	CASSSVRQGGATNEKLFF	TGTGCCAGCAGTTCCGTAAGGCAGGGGGGAGCAACTAATGAAAAACTGTTTTTT
TRBV7-2	NA	NA	TRBJ2-1	CASSLVAGAGNEQFF	TGTGCCAGCAGCTTAGTTGCGGGGGCGGGCAATGAGCAGTTCTTC